Below, 7 T cell receptor beta chains from the same sample are listed, as sequenced in a study of prognosis after radiotherapy for stage I lung cancer. It was by two-round multiplex PCR that TCR beta CDR3 was amplified from genomic DNA. Every TRBV and TRBJ gene had its own specific primer in first-round PCR. MiXCR, applied by TCRdb to the multiplex PCR reads, yields one record per CDR3 protein. This table has some 15,000 distinct CDR3 sequences, just under 30% appearing once. The sequences come from PBMCs, collected before or after stereotactic body radiation therapy (not recorded which). The source of these receptors is a donor at least 50 years old with non-small cell lung cancer.

For the CDR3, the DNA is TGTGCCAGCAGTCTTCGTGTGAGGGGGACCTGGTCGGAACAGCCCCAGCATTTT. Translation gives CASSLRVRGTWSEQPQHF. J is TRBJ1-5 and V is TRBV27, with TRBD1 as a possible D gene (6 bases). Germline V CDR1 and CDR2: MNHEY, SMNVEV (reference sequence). The CDR3 length is 18 residues. V gave up 5 bases and J gave up 7 bases, with 27 bases separating them.

The V gene is TRBV20-1, the J gene TRBJ2-3; D is uncertain. Per germline, CDR1 DFQATT and CDR2 SNEGSKA (reference sequence). Trimming took 6 bases from V and 2 from J, leaving 9 bases between them. This CDR3 contains 12 residues. CDR3 DNA sequence: TGCAGTGCCCCCCATGTCACAGATACGCAGTATTTT. Its translation is CSAPHVTDTQYF.

The CDR3 sequence: CASSSFMTGWQYF. CDR3 bases: TGTGCCAGCAGTTCATTTATGACAGGTTGGCAGTACTTC. The V gene is TRBV6-5, the J gene TRBJ2-7; tentative D call: TRBD1 (6 bases). The CDR3 totals 13 residues. The germline CDR1 and CDR2 sequences are MNHEY and SVGAGI. Trimming removed 4 bases from V and 9 bases from J, with 16 bases in between.

Concerning this clonotype: No conserved phenylalanine or tryptophan is present at the end of the CDR3, so a read error is the likely explanation. The chain employs TRBV11-2 and TRBJ2-2; D is uncertain. This CDR3 has 12 amino acids. Germline V lookup: CDR1 SGHAT, CDR2 FQNNGV. The CDR3 DNA is TGTGCCAGCAGCCCAGGCACCGGTGAGCTGTTTCTT. Translating it yields CASSPGTGELFL.

This clonotype showed up many times. DNA for the CDR3: TGCAGTGCTAGAGATGGGGCGAGTCGGGTGAACACTGAAGCTTTCTTT. It specifies CSARDGASRVNTEAFF. This rearrangement joins TRBV20-1 to TRBJ1-1, with D maybe TRBD1 (5 bases). Germline CDR1 is DFQATT and CDR2 is SNEGSKA (reference sequence). The CDR3 runs to 16 residues. V lost 0 bases and J lost 0, with 14 bases in between.

This clonotype was seen repeatedly, ten times or more. The gene calls are TRBV5-1 and TRBJ2-6, with D tentatively TRBD1 or TRBD2 (5 bases each). Trimming took off 6 bases at V and 4 bases at J, with 11 bases between the two ends. The CDR3 has 14 amino acids. Germline V gene sequence: CDR1 SGHRS, CDR2 YFSETQ. CDR3 sequence (DNA): TGCGCCAGCAAGGACGGGGCCGGGGCCAACGTCCTGACTTTC. Protein: CASKDGAGANVLTF.

Worth noting for this clonotype: A read error likely explains this, since a far larger clone differs by one base. The J gene is TRBJ1-5, the V gene TRBV6-8; possible D gene TRBD1, 6 bases. Germline loops: CDR1 MNHGY, CDR2 SAAAGT. Trimming removed 7 bases from V and 2 bases from J, with 9 bases in between. CDR3 length: 13 residues. CDR3 sequence: CASTSGGNQPQHF. The CDR3 nucleotides are TGTGCCAGCACGTCAGGGGGCAATCAGCCCCAGCATTTT.